Listed here are 25 T cell receptor beta chains from one sample, sequenced in a study of blood T cell repertoires in COVID-19. Profiling relied on immunoSEQ multiplex PCR, and the TCRdb table lists in-frame clones only, not all of them. This sample yields about 260,000 clones, of which 85% to 90% are seen a single time; about 1.4% belongs to the top ten. Sequences were obtained from peripheral blood. The receptors derive from a woman aged 35 to 49 who had recovered from COVID-19.

The chain has TRBV7-2 and TRBJ1-2; the match to TRBD1 covers 9 bases. V trimming: 5 bases; J trimming: 4 bases; junction bases outside the gene matches: 14. CDR3 size: 17 residues. CDR1 and CDR2 from the germline V gene are SGHTA and FQGNSA. The CDR3 here is CASSLPRDRAGGYGYTF. The CDR3 nucleotides are TGTGCCAGCAGCCTCCCCCGGGACAGGGCCGGTGGCTATGGCTACACCTTC.

The gene calls are TRBV6-5 and TRBJ1-1; D not certain. CDR3 length: 14 amino acids. The V gene's germline CDR1 is MNHEY and CDR2 SVGAGI. V lost 5 bases and J lost 1, with 11 bases in between. The CDR3: CASSPYRRNTEAFF. In DNA form, the CDR3 reads TGTGCCAGCAGTCCCTATAGGAGGAACACTGAAGCTTTCTTT.

The V gene is TRBV5-8, the J gene TRBJ2-1; 8 bases agree with TRBD2. CDR3 length: 16 residues. Germline V gene sequence: CDR1 SGHTS, CDR2 YDEGEE. V lost 7 bases, J lost 5 bases, and 14 bases stayed unmatched. In DNA form, the CDR3 reads TGTGCCAGCCTCCCTCTCCGAGCGGGGGAAGACAATGAGCAGTTCTTC. Translated, it gives CASLPLRAGEDNEQFF. The complete variable domain, with remaining parts taken from reference TRBV5-8 and TRBJ2-1, reads EAGVTQSPTHLIKTRGQQATLRCSPISGHTSVYWYQQALGLGLQFLLWYDEGEERNRGNFPPRFSGRQFPNYSSELNVNALELEDSALYLCASLPLRAGEDNEQFFGPGTRLTVL.

The chain is built from TRBV18 and TRBJ2-7, with 8 bases that match TRBD1. V dropped 3 bases and J dropped 0; count of bases not matched to a gene: 7. The CDR3 is 16 amino acids. Germline CDR1 reads KGHSH; CDR2 reads LQKENI. The CDR3 loop is CASSPMTGAPSYEQYF. In DNA, the CDR3 is TGTGCCAGCTCACCTATGACAGGGGCCCCCTCCTACGAGCAGTACTTC.

This clone showed up just a few times. The rearrangement joins TRBV4-2 to TRBJ1-2; D remains ambiguous. This CDR3 is built from 14 residues. The V end was cut by 4 bases, the J end by 4 bases, with 13 bases between. CDR1 is LGHNA, CDR2 YNFKEQ, per germline. The CDR3 is CASSPKGEGYGYTF. CDR3 DNA sequence: TGTGCCAGCAGCCCGAAGGGCGAGGGCTATGGCTACACCTTC.

The chain employs TRBV15 and TRBJ1-1; no definite D call. The V end was cut by 7 bases, the J end by 0 bases, with 15 bases between. The CDR3 contains 15 residues. The germline CDR1 and CDR2 sequences are LNHNV and YYDKDF (reference sequence). CDR3 protein: CATNLAGLMNTEAFF. CDR3 DNA sequence: TGTGCCACCAATCTCGCGGGCCTCATGAACACTGAAGCTTTCTTT.

The chain combines TRBV6-5 with TRBJ1-1; D might be TRBD1 (6 bases). The CDR3 spans 11 residues. Trimming cost V 3 bases and J 10 bases, with 9 bases left between them. CDR1 and CDR2 from the germline V gene are MNHEY and SVGAGI. CDR3 sequence reads: CASSYQGRAFF. CDR3 sequence (DNA): TGTGCCAGCAGTTATCAGGGGAGAGCTTTCTTT.

The chain carries TRBV9 and TRBJ2-7; D unclear. The V end lost 2 bases, the J end lost 3 bases, and 9 bases lay between the germline ends. Looked up from germline, CDR1 is SGDLS and CDR2 is YYNGEE. The CDR3 spans 13 residues. CDR3 bases: TGTGCCAGCAGCGTCAACAGTAACTACGAGCAGTACTTC. It codes for CASSVNSNYEQYF.

This chain links TRBV6-1 with TRBJ2-1; 8 nucleotides agree with TRBD1. After removal of 2 bases from V and 12 bases from J, the junction contained 9 bases not matched to a gene. CDR1 and CDR2 (germline): MNHNS, SASEGT. CDR3 length equals 14 residues. The CDR3 DNA is TGTGCCAGCAGTGAATCCGGACAGGGACTGATGCAGTTCTTC. It codes for CASSESGQGLMQFF.

This chain connects TRBV9 to TRBJ2-3; 12 bases are a match to TRBD2. CDR1 and CDR2 from the germline V gene are SGDLS and YYNGEE. The CDR3 is 16 amino acids. Trimming removed 2 bases from V and 2 bases from J; junction bases left unmatched: 3. The CDR3 sequence is CASSVGTSGFTDTQYF. CDR3 DNA sequence: TGTGCCAGCAGCGTGGGGACTAGCGGGTTCACAGATACGCAGTATTTT.

This chain joins TRBV4-3 and TRBJ2-1; 12 bases match TRBD2. Losses at the gene ends were 0 bases for V and 7 bases for J; bases not matched to a gene: 7. From germline, CDR1 is LGHNA and CDR2 YSLEER. CDR3 length: 17 amino acids. CDR3 residues: CASSQDWASGGANEQFF. The CDR3 region has the DNA TGCGCCAGCAGCCAAGATTGGGCTAGCGGGGGGGCAAATGAGCAGTTCTTC.

This sequence joins TRBV5-4 and TRBJ1-2; D gene ambiguous. The V and J ends lost 4 bases and 3 bases respectively, with 13 bases between them. Germline-derived CDR1 and CDR2 are SGHNT and YYREEE (reference sequence). This CDR3 spans 14 amino acids. The CDR3 DNA sequence: TGTGCCAGCAGCCCCGGTGAGGGATACTATGGCTACACCTTC. This translates into CASSPGEGYYGYTF.

This clone occurred a few times. The chain is built from TRBV5-1 and TRBJ1-1, with D possibly matching TRBD1 (5 bases). Looked up from germline, CDR1 is SGHRS and CDR2 is YFSETQ. The germline V and J ends were trimmed by 2 bases and 0 bases, with 14 bases remaining between them. The CDR3 totals 16 residues. CDR3 region: CASSFDSIALNTEAFF. DNA of the CDR3: TGCGCCAGCAGCTTTGACAGCATTGCCTTGAACACTGAAGCTTTCTTT. The whole variable domain, remainder taken from reference TRBV5-1 and TRBJ1-1, is KAGVTQTPRYLIKTRGQQVTLSCSPISGHRSVSWYQQTPGQGLQFLFEYFSETQRNKGNFPGRFSGRQFSNSRSEMNVSTLELGDSALYLCASSFDSIALNTEAFFGQGTRLTVV.

The CDR3 sequence is CASGPVGQGTATDTQYF. The CDR3 DNA reads as TGCGCCAGCGGCCCGGTAGGACAGGGGACCGCCACAGATACGCAGTATTTT. The rearrangement links TRBV5-1 to TRBJ2-3, with 9 bases lining up with TRBD1. Germline V CDR1 and CDR2: SGHRS, YFSETQ. The length of the CDR3 is 17 residues. J gave up 2 bases and V 7 bases, and 14 bases lay outside the gene matches. Using reference TRBV5-1 and TRBJ2-3 for the parts outside the CDR3, the full variable domain is KAGVTQTPRYLIKTRGQQVTLSCSPISGHRSVSWYQQTPGQGLQFLFEYFSETQRNKGNFPGRFSGRQFSNSRSEMNVSTLELGDSALYLCASGPVGQGTATDTQYFGPGTRLTVL.

This sequence joins TRBV6-5 and TRBJ2-7; D gene ambiguous. In germline, CDR1 is MNHEY, CDR2 SVGAGI. Trimming took 7 bases from V and 2 from J, leaving 6 bases between them. This CDR3 has 11 amino acids. The CDR3 is CASTPTYEQYF. The CDR3 region has the DNA TGTGCCAGCACCCCAACCTACGAGCAGTACTTC.

The V call is TRBV5-6, the J call TRBJ1-4; D possibly corresponds to TRBD1 (6 bases). The length of the CDR3 is 15 residues. Deletions cut 0 bases from V and 8 bases from J, with 14 bases between. Germline-derived CDR1 and CDR2 are SGHDT and YYEEEE. The CDR3 loop reads CASSLAPGVREKLFF. DNA of the CDR3: TGTGCCAGCAGCTTGGCCCCAGGGGTTAGAGAAAAACTGTTTTTT.

This clone was found a few times. This chain uses TRBV5-1 with TRBJ2-7; TRBD1 agrees at 10 bases. The germline gives CDR1 SGHRS, CDR2 YFSETQ. V lost 3 bases, J lost 5 bases, and 5 bases stayed unmatched. The CDR3 contains 14 residues. The CDR3: CASSSKTGGHEQYF. The CDR3 coding sequence is TGCGCCAGCAGCTCGAAGACAGGGGGCCACGAGCAGTACTTC.

The chain employs TRBV16 and TRBJ1-2; D remains unclear. The CDR3 runs to 13 residues. Germline CDR1 reads KGHSY; CDR2 reads FQNENV. Deletions cut 3 bases from V and 0 bases from J, with 5 bases between. The CDR3 spells CASSHDTNYGYTF. The CDR3 DNA reads as TGTGCCAGCAGCCACGACACTAACTATGGCTACACCTTC. Combining the CDR3 with reference TRBV16 and TRBJ1-2 gives the whole variable domain GEEVAQTPKHLVRGEGQKAKLYCAPIKGHSYVFWYQQVLKNEFKFLISFQNENVFDETGMPKERFSAKCLPNSPCSLEIQATKLEDSAVYFCASSHDTNYGYTFGSGTRLTVV.

The V gene is TRBV4-3, the J gene TRBJ2-3, with a weak D call TRBD2 (5 bases). V lost 0 bases and J lost 0, with 10 bases in between. CDR3 size: 16 residues. The germline V gene encodes CDR1 LGHNA and CDR2 YSLEER. The CDR3 coding sequence is TGCGCCAGCAGCCAAGACCGGGGTGAAAGCACAGATACGCAGTATTTT. This translates into CASSQDRGESTDTQYF.

This chain uses TRBV9 with TRBJ1-1; weak D call: TRBD1 (5 bases). Trimming took 2 bases from V and 0 from J, leaving 11 bases between them. CDR1 and CDR2 from the germline V gene are SGDLS and YYNGEE. The CDR3 spans 15 residues. The DNA of the CDR3 is TGTGCCAGCAGCGTGGCAGGGAACCTGAACACTGAAGCTTTCTTT. It translates to CASSVAGNLNTEAFF.

This clone was detected only once. The chain is built from TRBV18 and TRBJ1-2; TRBD1 matches at 10 bases. The germline V gene has CDR1 KGHSH and CDR2 LQKENI. V gave up 3 bases and J gave up 7 bases; unmatched junction bases: 5. CDR3 length equals 14 residues. CDR3 sequence reads: CASSPFGTGVGYTF. CDR3 DNA: TGTGCCAGCTCACCTTTCGGGACAGGGGTTGGCTACACCTTC.

The CDR3 region has the DNA TGTGCCAGCAGTTTATCGGGGAGCTATGGCTACACCTTC. Amino acids: CASSLSGSYGYTF. The chain joins TRBV27 to TRBJ1-2; D gene unclear. The V and J ends lost 0 bases and 4 bases respectively, with 6 bases between them. The CDR3 is 13 amino acids. The germline V gene encodes CDR1 MNHEY and CDR2 SMNVEV (reference sequence).

J is TRBJ1-1 and V is TRBV19; possibly TRBD1 for D (6 bases). Deletions cut 2 bases from V and 7 bases from J, with 14 bases between. This CDR3 is built from 14 residues. The germline V gene encodes CDR1 LNHDA and CDR2 SQIVND (reference sequence). The CDR3 DNA follows: TGTGCCAGTAGTATAATCCTGACAGGACGTGAAGCTTTCTTT. Translating gives CASSIILTGREAFF.

This clone has just one count. The chain couples TRBV6-1 to TRBJ2-5, with 8 bases that match TRBD1. Germline V gene sequence: CDR1 MNHNS, CDR2 SASEGT. The CDR3 runs 15 residues. Germline trimming cut 2 bases from V and 3 bases from J; bases unmatched to any gene: 5. In DNA, the CDR3 is TGTGCCAGCAGTGAAAATACAGGGGGAGAAGAGACCCAGTACTTC. This codes for CASSENTGGEETQYF.

The rearrangement joins TRBV5-5 to TRBJ2-1, with 13 bases matching TRBD2. This CDR3 contains 17 residues. Looked up from germline, CDR1 is SGHKS and CDR2 is YYEKEE (reference sequence). With V trimmed by 4 bases and J by 3 bases, 7 bases remained unmatched. The CDR3 DNA is TGTGCCAGCAGCCCAAGGGGACTAGCGGGGTTCTACAATGAGCAGTTCTTC. Its translation: CASSPRGLAGFYNEQFF.